A single sample gave rise to the 17 T cell receptor beta chains below, sequenced in a study of molecular identifiers for immune sequencing clone quantification. TCRdb redid the calling of the PCR reads with MiXCR, one entry per CDR3 protein. The profile shows 490,000 or so distinct CDR3 sequences, approximately 25% of them singletons. Sequencing was carried out using naive CD8+ T cells from blood, with Jurkat cell RNA spiked in. Subset given: FACS-sorted CD8+CD4-CCR7+CD45RA+ naive T cells. The source is a human donor in good health. Some libraries in this study had Jurkat cell RNA spiked in.

This clonotype was counted at least ten times. The CDR3 loop reads CASSVARISTDTQYF. CDR3 sequence (DNA): TGTGCCAGCAGCGTAGCTCGGATTAGCACAGATACGCAGTATTTT. V is TRBV9 and J is TRBJ2-3, with D uncertain. The CDR3 spans 15 residues. Deletions cut 0 bases from V and 0 bases from J, with 8 bases between. Germline V CDR1 and CDR2: SGDLS, YYNGEE.

The sample holds a few counts of this clonotype. The rearrangement links TRBV27 to TRBJ2-3; 8 positions agree with TRBD1. Trimming took 9 bases from V and 3 from J; bases not matched to a gene: 17. The V gene's germline CDR1 is MNHEY and CDR2 SMNVEV (reference sequence). This CDR3 comprises 17 residues. The CDR3, as DNA: TGTGCCAGTCCGCCGAACAGGGGGATAAATTCTACAGATACGCAGTATTTT. Its translation is CASPPNRGINSTDTQYF.

The sample holds a few counts of this clonotype. The chain uses TRBV12-3 or TRBV12-4 and TRBJ1-5, with D uncertain. V was shortened by 5 bases and J by 12 bases, with 14 bases between the two germline ends. The CDR3 totals 12 residues. CDR3 region: CASSPLGAGQHF. The CDR3, as DNA: TGTGCCAGCAGTCCCCTCGGTGCGGGCCAGCATTTT.

The chain employs TRBV3-1 and TRBJ2-2; D gene unclear. CDR1 is LGHDT and CDR2 is YNNKEL in the germline V gene (reference sequence). The CDR3 is made up of 15 amino acids. The V end was cut by 0 bases, the J end by 6 bases, with 11 bases between. The CDR3 region is CASSQEGGRSGELFF. CDR3 sequence (DNA): TGTGCCAGCAGCCAAGAGGGTGGTAGGTCCGGGGAGCTGTTTTTT.

This clonotype was picked up one time. A clone one base away is much larger, so this may be a read error. V and J are TRBV7-9 and TRBJ2-3; D is unclear. From germline, CDR1 is SEHNR and CDR2 FQNEAQ (reference sequence). V lost 8 bases and J lost 0, with 21 bases in between. The CDR3 extends over 17 amino acids. The CDR3 DNA sequence: TGTGCCAGCTGCCCGCCGGATCTGGGGATGAGCACAGATACGCAGTATTTT. Residues: CASCPPDLGMSTDTQYF. The variable domain in full, completed from reference TRBV7-9 and TRBJ2-3, reads DTGVSQNPRHKITKRGQNVTFRCDPISEHNRLYWYRQTLGQGPEFLTYFQNEAQLEKSRLLSDRFSAERPKGSFSTLEIQRTEQGDSAMYLCASCPPDLGMSTDTQYFGPGTRLTVL.

Turning to this clonotype: One base away lies a much larger clone, so this may be a sequencing read error. V usage is TRBV28 and J usage is TRBJ2-5; the D gene is possibly TRBD2 (6 bases). CDR3 size: 14 residues. CDR1 is MDHEN, CDR2 SYDVKM, per germline. For the CDR3, the DNA is TGTGCCAGCAGTTTGACGGCGGGAAAAGAGCCCCAGTACTTC. This translates into CASSLTAGKEPQYF. Complete variable domain (other parts from reference TRBV28 and TRBJ2-5): DVKVTQSSRYLVKRTGEKVFLECVQDMDHENMFWYRQDPGLGLRLIYFSYDVKMKEKGDIPEGYSVSREKKERFSLILESASTNQTSMYLCASSLTAGKEPQYFGPGTRLLVL.

This chain joins TRBV20-1 and TRBJ1-1; 9 bases align to TRBD1. V trimming: 3 bases; J trimming: 9 bases; junction bases outside the gene matches: 8. The CDR3 is 13 amino acids. Per germline, CDR1 DFQATT and CDR2 SNEGSKA (reference sequence). The CDR3 is CSASPVDRGKAFF. The CDR3 DNA reads TGCAGTGCTAGTCCCGTGGACAGGGGCAAAGCTTTCTTT.

The chain is built from TRBV4-3 and TRBJ2-7; the D is unclear. V lost 3 bases and J 6 bases, leaving 12 bases between the germline ends. CDR3 length equals 13 residues. Germline V gene lookup returns CDR1 LGHNA and CDR2 YSLEER. The CDR3: CASSHSVGPEQYF. The DNA for the CDR3 is TGCGCCAGCAGCCATTCCGTTGGTCCCGAGCAGTACTTC.

This clonotype was found a few times. The chain employs TRBV7-9 and TRBJ1-3; 7 bases fit TRBD1. This CDR3 has 17 amino acids. Germline V lookup: CDR1 SEHNR, CDR2 FQNEAQ (reference sequence). Trimming removed 1 base from V and 0 bases from J; junction bases left unmatched: 6. CDR3 loop: CASSLGPTGNSGNTIYF. The CDR3 nucleotides are TGTGCCAGCAGCTTAGGTCCGACAGGGAACTCTGGAAACACCATATATTTT.

There are many counts of this clonotype. CDR3 DNA sequence: TGCAGCGTGACCGACAGTACCTACGAGCAGTACTTC. Translating gives CSVTDSTYEQYF. The chain joins TRBV29-1 to TRBJ2-7; weak D call: TRBD1 (5 bases). Trimming shortened V by 6 bases and J by 2 bases, and 11 bases separated the two germline ends. Looked up from germline, CDR1 is SQVTM and CDR2 is ANQGSEA. The length of the CDR3 is 12 residues.

Only a few counts were recorded for this clonotype. This chain uses TRBV7-9 with TRBJ2-7; D call uncertain. Per the germline V gene, CDR1 is SEHNR and CDR2 is FQNEAQ (reference sequence). V was pared by 4 bases and J by 2 bases, with 12 bases between. This CDR3 is built from 14 residues. This CDR3 is CASSSLGNPYEQYF. The CDR3 DNA reads as TGTGCCAGCAGCTCACTTGGGAACCCCTACGAGCAGTACTTC.

There are many counts of this clonotype. The rearrangement links TRBV7-9 to TRBJ1-4; no clear D. This CDR3 has 12 amino acids. V was clipped by 5 bases and J by 11 bases, with 12 bases between them. Germline V gene sequence: CDR1 SEHNR, CDR2 FQNEAQ (reference sequence). The CDR3 DNA sequence: TGTGCCAGCAGCCCCCCCGTCCCCAAACTGTTTTTT. Encoded protein: CASSPPVPKLFF.

This clonotype has only a few counts. The chain joins TRBV4-3 to TRBJ2-1, with TRBD2 matching 9 bases. In germline, CDR1 is LGHNA, CDR2 YSLEER. Unmatched junction bases numbered 5, after V lost 0 bases and J lost 5 bases. The CDR3 runs 16 residues. The CDR3 coding sequence is TGCGCCAGCAGCCAAGATGCGGGAGGGGTCCACAATGAGCAGTTCTTC. It codes for CASSQDAGGVHNEQFF.

Concerning this clonotype: This may come from a read error, since a much larger clone is one base off. The J gene is TRBJ2-5, the V gene TRBV7-2, with D unresolved. This CDR3 has 11 amino acids. The V gene's germline CDR1 is SGHTA and CDR2 FQGNSA. The CDR3 DNA sequence: TGTGCCGGCAGCTTTGGCCTTGACCAGTACTTC. This encodes CAGSFGLDQYF.

This sequence joins TRBV19 and TRBJ2-1; D not resolved. The germline gives CDR1 LNHDA, CDR2 SQIVND (reference sequence). V lost 3 bases and J lost 0, with 9 bases in between. The CDR3 covers 15 residues. This CDR3 is CASSIPTSSYNEQFF. CDR3 bases: TGTGCCAGTAGTATCCCCACCAGCTCCTACAATGAGCAGTTCTTC.

V is TRBV5-6 and J is TRBJ1-5, with D perhaps TRBD1 (5 bases). Per the germline V gene, CDR1 is SGHDT and CDR2 is YYEEEE. This CDR3 is built from 15 residues. V was shortened by 3 bases and J by 1 base, with 11 bases between the two germline ends. The CDR3 loop reads CASSSAGNSNQPQHF. The CDR3, as DNA: TGTGCCAGCAGCTCGGCAGGGAACAGCAATCAGCCCCAGCATTTT.

The chain combines TRBV4-3 with TRBJ2-1; D unresolved. The CDR3 is 14 residues long. Trimming stripped 1 base from V and 6 bases from J, with 10 bases between. Germline CDR1 is LGHNA and CDR2 is YSLEER. Here the CDR3 reads CASSQAFLGNEQFF. The CDR3 nucleotides are TGCGCCAGCAGCCAAGCATTTTTGGGCAATGAGCAGTTCTTC.